These 21 T cell receptor beta chains originate from one sample sequenced in a study of molecular identifiers for immune sequencing clone quantification. Via MiXCR, TCRdb re-called the PCR reads, giving one row per CDR3 protein. The sample consists of some 580,000 distinct CDR3 sequences, 25% of them appearing once. Sequences were obtained from naive CD8+ T cells from blood, with Jurkat cell RNA spiked in. The subset here: FACS-sorted CD8+CD4-CCR7+CD45RA+ naive T cells. The receptor source for this set is a human donor in good health. Some libraries in this study had Jurkat cell RNA spiked in.

As to this clonotype: A much larger clonotype is one base distant, so this may be a read error. In this CDR3 the conserved last residue, phenylalanine or tryptophan, is missing, so a read error is likely. This sequence joins TRBV20-1 and TRBJ2-3; 13 nucleotides match TRBD2. The CDR3 runs 19 residues. Per the germline V gene, CDR1 is DFQATT and CDR2 is SNEGSKA (reference sequence). After removal of 6 bases from V and 2 bases from J, the junction contained 17 bases not matched to a gene. The CDR3 spells CSAALGLAGVQIYTDTQYS. The CDR3 DNA is TGCAGTGCAGCATTAGGACTAGCGGGGGTACAAATATACACAGATACGCAGTATTCT.

The V call is TRBV5-6, the J call TRBJ1-1; tentative D call: TRBD1 (5 bases). Trimming stripped 7 bases from V and 1 base from J, with 20 bases between. Germline V CDR1 and CDR2: SGHDT, YYEEEE. The CDR3 is 16 residues long. The CDR3: CASGQGREMENTEAFF. In nucleotides, the CDR3 is TGTGCCAGCGGTCAGGGCAGGGAAATGGAGAACACTGAAGCTTTCTTT.

About this clonotype: A read error is possible here, since a much larger clone lies one base away. The chain joins TRBV6-6 to TRBJ2-7; D is possibly TRBD1 (5 bases). CDR1 is MNHNY, CDR2 SVGAGI, per germline (reference sequence). The V gene lost 7 bases and the J gene lost 5 bases, with 24 bases spanning the gap. The CDR3 has 16 residues. The CDR3 here is CASTSPHTRGRDEQYF. The CDR3 nucleotides are TGTGCCAGCACCTCGCCACACACAAGGGGTCGTGACGAGCAGTACTTC.

This clonotype was picked up a small number of times. V usage is TRBV7-8 and J usage is TRBJ1-2; a weak D match, TRBD1 (5 bases). The CDR3 spans 15 residues. CDR1 and CDR2 from the germline V gene are SGHVS and FQNEAQ. V was pared by 4 bases and J by 3 bases, with 15 bases between. The CDR3 spells CASSSGRVGDYGYTF. For the CDR3, the DNA is TGTGCCAGCAGCTCCGGCAGGGTGGGGGACTATGGCTACACCTTC.

This clonotype was counted only a few times. The chain combines TRBV27 with TRBJ1-5; D remains unclear. CDR1 is MNHEY, CDR2 SMNVEV, per germline (reference sequence). With 5 bases removed from V and 6 bases from J, the gap between germline ends came to 14 bases. This CDR3 is built from 14 residues. The CDR3 spells CASSPDSFFQPQHF. CDR3 bases: TGTGCCAGCAGTCCGGACTCATTCTTTCAGCCCCAGCATTTT.

As regards this clonotype: A read error may explain this, as a much larger clone is one base away. The chain carries TRBV10-3 and TRBJ2-7; a possible D gene is TRBD2 (5 bases). The CDR3 is 18 residues long. Germline CDR1 and CDR2: ENHRY and SYGVKD. The CDR3 coding sequence is TGTGCCATCAGTGAGTCGATTAGGAGGACCGATAGCTCCTACGAGCAGAACTTC. This translates into CAISESIRRTDSSYEQNF.

This clonotype occurred a few times. The CDR3 region has the DNA TGTGCCAGCTCACCACGGACAGGGGGCAGTCCCGGGGAGCTGTTTTTT. Amino acid sequence: CASSPRTGGSPGELFF. The V and J genes are TRBV18 and TRBJ2-2; 11 bases line up with TRBD1. The trim removed 1 base at V and 6 bases at J, leaving 4 bases unmatched. The CDR3 extends over 16 amino acids. Per the germline V gene, CDR1 is KGHSH and CDR2 is LQKENI.

This clonotype was recorded many times. The chain employs TRBV11-2 and TRBJ2-1; D is unresolved. CDR1 is SGHAT and CDR2 is FQNNGV in the germline V gene. The CDR3 contains 12 residues. The ends were cut back, 5 bases at V and 9 bases at J, with 11 bases in the middle. The CDR3 protein is CASSPGRVEQFF. The CDR3 DNA sequence: TGTGCCAGCAGCCCAGGTCGCGTTGAGCAGTTCTTC.

Note on this clonotype: This sequence may be a read error, since a much larger clone differs from it by one base. This CDR3 is missing its conserved last phenylalanine or tryptophan, likely due to a read error. V gene TRBV20-1 combines with J gene TRBJ2-5, with no clear D. The CDR3 extends over 13 amino acids. CDR1 DFQATT and CDR2 SNEGSKA come from the germline V gene (reference sequence). V lost 5 bases, J lost 3 bases, and 13 bases lay in between. The CDR3 here is CSAPWQAKETQYI. The CDR3 DNA reads TGCAGTGCTCCCTGGCAGGCCAAAGAGACCCAGTACATC.

This clonotype was seen only a few times. This chain links TRBV28 with TRBJ2-7; 7 bases fit TRBD1. The V segment lost 6 bases and the J segment 0 bases; nucleotides outside the gene matches: 8. CDR3 length: 15 amino acids. Germline V gives CDR1 MDHEN, CDR2 SYDVKM. The CDR3 DNA reads TGTGCCAGCAGCTACAGGGGCCAGAGCTCCTACGAGCAGTACTTC. It translates to CASSYRGQSSYEQYF.

The V and J genes are TRBV24-1 and TRBJ2-2; TRBD2 aligns across 7 bases. The J segment lost 0 bases and the V segment lost 4 bases, leaving 4 bases of the junction unmatched. The CDR3 length is 16 residues. CDR1 and CDR2 from the germline V gene are KGHDR and SFDVKD. CDR3 sequence reads: CATSDLAGSNTGELFF. The CDR3 region has the DNA TGTGCCACCAGTGACTTAGCGGGTTCGAACACCGGGGAGCTGTTTTTT.

This clonotype was observed many times. The J gene is TRBJ1-1, the V gene TRBV28, with D perhaps TRBD1 (6 bases). CDR1 MDHEN and CDR2 SYDVKM come from the germline V gene. The CDR3 is 15 amino acids. The V end lost 2 bases, the J end lost 0 bases, and 10 bases lay between the germline ends. CDR3 loop: CASSLVQGLNTEAFF. Here the CDR3 DNA reads TGTGCCAGCAGTTTAGTACAGGGCTTGAACACTGAAGCTTTCTTT.

This clonotype was seen many times. The CDR3 loop is CSARAENSSTDTQYF. The CDR3 bases are TGCAGTGCTAGAGCTGAAAATAGTAGCACAGATACGCAGTATTTT. The chain has TRBV20-1 and TRBJ2-3; D is undetermined. This CDR3 has 15 amino acids. Between the trimmed V and J ends, which lost 1 base and 0 bases, there was a span of 11 bases. Germline CDR1 is DFQATT and CDR2 is SNEGSKA (reference sequence).

The chain recombines TRBV20-1 with TRBJ1-5; tentatively, D is TRBD1 (5 bases). The CDR3 spans 14 residues. V was shortened by 3 bases and J by 5 bases, with 14 bases between the two germline ends. Germline V CDR1 and CDR2: DFQATT, SNEGSKA (reference sequence). As DNA, the CDR3 is TGCAGTGCTAGCGTCAGGGATCAGGATCAGCCCCAGCATTTT. Its translation: CSASVRDQDQPQHF.

This clonotype was recorded many times. This chain links TRBV20-1 with TRBJ2-2; 7 positions match TRBD2. Germline assignment: CDR1 DFQATT and CDR2 SNEGSKA (reference sequence). V lost 0 bases to trimming and J lost 5 bases; unmatched junction nucleotides: 9. The CDR3 contains 16 residues. CDR3 nucleotide sequence: TGCAGTGCTAGAGATCAAGGGACTAAGGGTACCGGGGAGCTGTTTTTT. Amino acid sequence: CSARDQGTKGTGELFF.

This chain joins TRBV5-1 and TRBJ1-5; D gene unclear. Germline assignment: CDR1 SGHRS and CDR2 YFSETQ. The CDR3 loop spans 16 amino acids. V was trimmed by 3 bases and J by 0 bases, leaving 13 bases between them. The CDR3 DNA reads as TGCGCCAGCAGCTGCCAAGGATCTCTTAGCAATCAGCCCCAGCATTTT. Translated: CASSCQGSLSNQPQHF.

This clonotype came up a few times. Compared with germline, one end of the junction differs, possibly owing to a read error. This chain connects TRBV20-1 to TRBJ1-2; TRBD1 is a possible D gene (5 bases). Per the germline V gene, CDR1 is DFQATT and CDR2 is SNEGSKA (reference sequence). The length of the CDR3 is 14 residues. The CDR3 protein is CSARDLPGVYGYAF. DNA for the CDR3: TGCAGTGCTAGAGATTTGCCGGGGGTCTATGGCTACGCCTTC.

This clonotype was detected a few times. V gene TRBV6-2 or TRBV6-3 combines with J gene TRBJ2-1; D is perhaps TRBD1 or TRBD2 (5 bases each). Germline assignment: CDR1 MNHEY and CDR2 SVGEGT. V lost 0 bases to trimming and J lost 5 bases, with 14 bases between them. This CDR3 has 16 residues. The CDR3 spells CASSYSMGRSHNEQFF. The CDR3, as DNA: TGTGCCAGCAGTTACTCGATGGGACGGAGCCACAATGAGCAGTTCTTC.

The table lists this clonotype with many counts. This chain connects TRBV7-2 to TRBJ2-7; possible D gene TRBD1, 6 bases. Germline loops: CDR1 SGHTA, CDR2 FQGNSA. Trimming left V 6 bases short and J 2 bases short, with 14 bases between. The CDR3 spans 14 residues. In DNA form, the CDR3 reads TGTGCCAGCAGTTACTACACAGGGCCCTACGAGCAGTACTTC. Residues: CASSYYTGPYEQYF.

This rearrangement joins TRBV12-3 or TRBV12-4 to TRBJ2-6, with unresolved D. V was pared by 5 bases and J by 4 bases, with 12 bases between. This CDR3 is 15 amino acids long. The CDR3 is CASSPGWVGANVLTF. The CDR3 DNA follows: TGTGCCAGCAGTCCCGGCTGGGTAGGGGCCAACGTCCTGACTTTC.

The chain joins TRBV15 to TRBJ2-3, with unresolved D. V was clipped by 4 bases and J by 6 bases, with 8 bases between them. Germline V lookup: CDR1 LNHNV, CDR2 YYDKDF (reference sequence). This CDR3 contains 12 residues. Written as DNA, the CDR3 is TGTGCCACCAGCATAACAGAGGATACGCAGTATTTT. Protein sequence: CATSITEDTQYF.